Listed below are T cell receptor beta chains from one sample, sequenced in a study of CD8 T cells in ankylosing spondylitis. TCRdb re-called the 5' RACE reads through MiXCR, storing one row per CDR3 protein. The sample yields about 64,000 distinct CDR3 sequences, 6.2% seen once. Specimen: synovial fluid, either unsorted or a sorted T cell fraction (not recorded which). These receptors were obtained from a male donor with ankylosing spondylitis. The CDR3 runs from the conserved cysteine through the conserved F or W. The D gene is left open where the match is weak. The size of a clone is reported for some rows only, either as once, few or many, or as a class for expanded clones.

v_gene	d_gene	abundance	j_gene	CDR3aa	CDR3nt
TRBV20-1	TRBD2	many	TRBJ2-1	CSASSAGGPRNEQFF	TGCAGTGCTAGTTCGGCGGGAGGACCAAGGAATGAGCAGTTCTTC
TRBV11-3	NA	NA	TRBJ1-1	CASSSRGFDTEAFF	TGTGCCAGCAGCTCCAGGGGATTTGACACTGAAGCTTTCTTT
TRBV30	NA	NA	TRBJ1-4	CAWSLAKGGPEKLFF	TGTGCCTGGAGCCTAGCGAAGGGCGGCCCTGAAAAACTGTTTTTT
TRBV3-1	NA	many	TRBJ1-1	CASSQLWARGTEAFF	TGTGCCAGCAGCCAACTCTGGGCTAGGGGCACTGAAGCTTTCTTT
TRBV7-2	TRBD1	many	TRBJ1-4	CASSPLTGTAEKLFF	TGTGCCAGCAGCCCCTTGACAGGGACGGCTGAAAAACTGTTTTTT
TRBV24-1	NA	many	TRBJ1-1	CAPRVWPEAFF	TGTGCCCCCCGAGTCTGGCCTGAAGCTTTCTTT
TRBV7-2	NA	many	TRBJ2-7	CASSVDFSSYEQYF	TGTGCCAGCAGCGTCGACTTCAGCTCCTACGAGCAGTACTTC
TRBV12-3/TRBV12-4	NA	many	TRBJ1-4	CASSLSGRRGEKLFF	TGTGCCAGCAGTTTATCTGGACGGAGGGGTGAAAAACTGTTTTTT
TRBV5-1	TRBD2	few	TRBJ2-3	CASSLGLAGADTQYF	TGCGCCAGCAGCTTAGGACTAGCGGGAGCAGATACGCAGTATTTT
TRBV3-1	NA	many	TRBJ2-2	CASSQASTGELFF	TGTGCCAGCAGCCAAGCGAGTACCGGGGAGCTGTTTTTT
TRBV28	NA	many	TRBJ2-7	CASGRGRNEQYF	TGTGCCAGCGGCAGGGGACGGAACGAGCAGTACTTC
TRBV10-3	TRBD2	many	TRBJ2-1	CAISEAGVNNEQFF	TGTGCCATCAGTGAAGCGGGAGTGAATAATGAGCAGTTCTTC
TRBV20-1	TRBD2	few	TRBJ2-5	CSASIGTSGSLPPQETQYF	TGCAGTGCTAGCATCGGGACTAGCGGGAGTTTACCCCCCCAAGAGACCCAGTACTTC
TRBV28	TRBD1	NA	TRBJ2-7	CASTLSGQGVYEQYF	TGTGCCAGCACCCTCTCGGGACAGGGGGTATACGAGCAGTACTTC
TRBV5-1	NA	NA	TRBJ2-1	CASSLAPRDANEQFF	TGCGCCAGCAGCTTGGCCCCCCGGGACGCCAATGAGCAGTTCTTC
TRBV28	TRBD1	many	TRBJ2-7	CATTGFYEQYF	TGTGCCACGACAGGGTTCTACGAGCAGTACTTC
TRBV28	NA	NA	TRBJ1-2	CASSAARFSYTF	TGTGCCAGCAGCGCCGCCAGGTTCAGCTACACCTTC
TRBV20-1	NA	many	TRBJ2-1	CSARNGPGEFF	TGCAGTGCTAGAAACGGGCCGGGGGAGTTCTTC
TRBV7-9	NA	NA	TRBJ1-1	CASSLARGVAFF	TGTGCCAGCAGCTTAGCGCGGGGCGTTGCTTTCTTT
TRBV13	TRBD2	many	TRBJ2-5	CASSSSGSLETQYF	TGTGCCAGCAGCTCTAGCGGGAGTCTGGAGACCCAGTACTTC
TRBV5-4	NA	NA	TRBJ2-1	CASSLDGVNSYNEQFF	TGTGCCAGCAGCTTGGATGGGGTCAACTCCTACAATGAGCAGTTCTTC
TRBV4-1	NA	NA	TRBJ2-7	CASSRREGNEQYF	TGCGCCAGCAGCCGACGCGAGGGGAACGAGCAGTACTTC
TRBV7-2	NA	NA	TRBJ1-3	CASSPRVPDTIYF	TGTGCCAGCAGCCCAAGGGTTCCGGACACCATATATTTT
TRBV7-8	TRBD2	few	TRBJ2-2	CASSFVKREAYTGELFF	TGTGCCAGCAGCTTCGTAAAACGGGAGGCATACACCGGGGAGCTGTTTTTT
TRBV10-3	NA	many	TRBJ1-5	CAITRDTDQPQHF	TGTGCCATCACCAGGGACACAGATCAGCCCCAGCATTTT
TRBV20-1	NA	many	TRBJ2-7	CSARSAGPHYEQYF	TGCAGTGCTAGAAGTGCAGGGCCCCACTACGAGCAGTACTTC
TRBV7-3	NA	many	TRBJ2-2	CASSLNWAAGELFF	TGTGCCAGCAGCTTAAATTGGGCGGCCGGGGAGCTGTTTTTT
TRBV7-2	TRBD1	many	TRBJ2-7	CASVAGTGGSEQYF	TGTGCCAGCGTAGCCGGGACAGGGGGTTCCGAGCAGTACTTC
TRBV12-5	NA	many	TRBJ2-7	CASGLEDEGEQYF	TGTGCTAGTGGACTCGAGGATGAAGGCGAGCAGTACTTC
TRBV28	NA	many	TRBJ2-3	CASHKLELGTQYF	TGTGCCAGCCATAAGTTGGAGTTGGGTACGCAGTATTTT
TRBV6-2/TRBV6-3	TRBD2	few	TRBJ2-1	CASSYQRTSGVASYRSSYNEQFF	TGTGCCAGCAGTTACCAGAGGACTAGCGGGGTCGCCTCGTATAGGAGCTCCTACAATGAGCAGTTCTTC
TRBV2	NA	few	TRBJ1-2	CASSPWLGGYTF	TGTGCCAGCAGTCCCTGGTTAGGTGGCTACACCTTC
TRBV5-1	NA	many	TRBJ1-5	CASSFEGNQPQHF	TGCGCCAGCAGCTTTGAGGGGAATCAGCCCCAGCATTTT
TRBV24-1	NA	NA	TRBJ2-6	CATSGSPFSSGANVLTF	TGTGCCACCAGTGGGTCGCCGTTTTCATCTGGGGCCAACGTCCTGACTTTC
TRBV6-5	NA	NA	TRBJ2-7	CASSSSRGANYEQYF	TGTGCCAGCAGTTCGAGCAGGGGGGCGAACTACGAGCAGTACTTC
TRBV6-2/TRBV6-3	TRBD1	NA	TRBJ2-1	CASTPGGQGASYNEQFF	TGTGCCAGCACTCCTGGCGGACAGGGGGCCTCCTACAATGAGCAGTTCTTC
TRBV9	TRBD1	few	TRBJ2-1	CASSNTGDWNEQFF	TGTGCCAGCAGCAACACAGGGGATTGGAATGAGCAGTTCTTC
TRBV3-1	NA	many	TRBJ2-5	CASSQLGGTQYF	TGTGCCAGCAGCCAACTTGGTGGGACCCAGTACTTC
TRBV5-5	NA	NA	TRBJ1-5	CASSFVLQGGGPQHF	TGTGCCAGCAGCTTCGTTTTGCAGGGCGGCGGGCCCCAGCATTTT
TRBV12-3/TRBV12-4	TRBD1	many	TRBJ1-5	CASSLDRGQPQHF	TGTGCCAGCAGTTTAGACAGGGGACAGCCCCAGCATTTT
TRBV14	NA	few	TRBJ1-1	CASSQWGGGGTEAFF	TGTGCCAGCAGCCAATGGGGGGGCGGAGGGACTGAAGCTTTCTTT
TRBV29-1	NA	many	TRBJ2-1	CSGALDHEQFF	TGCAGCGGTGCGCTAGACCATGAGCAGTTCTTC
TRBV7-3	TRBD2	NA	TRBJ2-7	CASSPDGTSGTYEQYF	TGTGCCAGCAGCCCCGACGGGACTAGCGGCACCTACGAGCAGTACTTC
TRBV4-1	TRBD1	NA	TRBJ1-4	CASSQLHTGTGYSTNEKLFF	TGCGCCAGCAGCCAACTACACACCGGGACAGGGTATTCAACTAATGAAAAACTGTTTTTT
TRBV6-1	TRBD1	few	TRBJ1-5	CASKTGFDQPQHF	TGTGCCAGCAAGACAGGGTTTGATCAGCCCCAGCATTTT
TRBV4-1	NA	many	TRBJ1-1	CASSQVPGPRAFF	TGCGCCAGCAGCCAAGTGCCAGGGCCTCGGGCTTTCTTT
TRBV7-3	TRBD2	many	TRBJ2-7	CASSLSGGSNYEQYF	TGTGCCAGCAGCTTAAGTGGCGGGAGTAACTACGAGCAGTACTTC
TRBV6-1	TRBD2	NA	TRBJ2-3	CASSISGSADTQYF	TGTGCCAGCAGCATTAGCGGGAGCGCAGATACGCAGTATTTT
TRBV11-3	TRBD1	NA	TRBJ2-2	CASSPRTGVFRSGELFF	TGTGCCAGCAGCCCAAGGACAGGGGTTTTTCGTTCCGGGGAGCTGTTTTTT
TRBV18	TRBD1	few	TRBJ1-1	CASSPGTGVATEAFF	TGTGCCAGCTCACCAGGGACAGGGGTGGCCACTGAAGCTTTCTTT
TRBV7-3	NA	NA	TRBJ1-1	CASSLSGRSEAFF	TGTGCCAGCAGCCTCTCGGGGCGGTCTGAAGCTTTCTTT
TRBV7-3	TRBD2	many	TRBJ2-3	CASAPGLTTDTQYF	TGTGCCAGCGCGCCGGGACTAACCACAGATACGCAGTATTTT
TRBV6-2/TRBV6-3	TRBD1	NA	TRBJ1-4	CASSYLGTGSTNEKLFF	TGTGCCAGCAGTTACCTCGGGACAGGCTCAACTAATGAAAAACTGTTTTTT
TRBV30	NA	few	TRBJ2-3	CAWNPRGNTDTQYF	TGTGCCTGGAACCCCCGGGGAAACACAGATACGCAGTATTTT
TRBV5-1	NA	many	TRBJ2-2	CASSGGQPNTGELFF	TGCGCCAGCAGCGGCGGTCAGCCTAACACCGGGGAGCTGTTTTTT
TRBV4-3	NA	NA	TRBJ1-4	CASSQNSLATNEKLFF	TGCGCCAGCAGCCAGAATTCGCTTGCAACTAATGAAAAACTGTTTTTT
TRBV19	TRBD2	NA	TRBJ2-7	CASSIRGLAGEAEQYF	TGTGCCAGTAGTATAAGGGGACTAGCGGGAGAGGCCGAGCAGTACTTC
TRBV28	TRBD1	few	TRBJ1-5	CASSGWTGVSNQPQHF	TGTGCCAGCAGTGGGTGGACAGGGGTTAGCAATCAGCCCCAGCATTTT
TRBV7-9	NA	many	TRBJ2-3	CASSVYLQSSTDTQYF	TGTGCCAGCAGCGTTTACCTACAGTCTAGCACAGATACGCAGTATTTT
TRBV20-1	TRBD2	many	TRBJ2-3	CSASGLAGVDTQYF	TGCAGTGCATCGGGACTAGCGGGAGTGGATACGCAGTATTTT